This note documents a single TCR beta chain sequence. The antigen is unknown. The primer mix had 60 Vbeta and 13 Jbeta primers. TCRdb's table, derived via immunoSEQ multiplex PCR, lists solely in-frame clones and lacks some. This sample yields about 300,000 clones, of which roughly 85% are seen a single time; 3.5% to 4% belongs to the top ten. This sample stems from a study of cytomegalovirus exposure and HLA in healthy donors. Findings and caveats of the study: As a later analysis showed, a missense DCLRE1C variant was linked to trimming of TCR beta V- and J-genes. As was reported, the HLA-A and HLA-B alleles of most subjects were accurately predicted from TCR beta sequences. Sequencing likely produced, as an artifact, a cluster of highly shared sequence variants. The availability of immune exposure information extended only to CMV serostatus.

This receptor was obtained from a man in his forties or fifties in good health and CMV-seropositive. The material sequenced was PBMCs.

The CDR3 loop reads CASSEGKEATYEQYF. The DNA of the CDR3 is TGTGCCAGCAGTGAAGGGAAGGAAGCGACCTACGAGCAGTACTTC. V is TRBV2 and J is TRBJ2-7, with D hard to call. V lost 1 base to trimming and J lost 2 bases, with 12 bases between them. CDR3 length: 15 residues. The germline CDR1 and CDR2 sequences are SNHLY and FYNNEI.